Many counts were recorded for the clone carrying this TCR beta chain. As for time point: newly diagnosed GD, antithyroid drugs for less than 3 months. Following extraction of RNA from PBMCs, that RNA was used to make the TCR library. The data were taken from a study of regulatory T cells in long-lasting Graves disease. The length of the CDR3 is 16 residues. The germline V gene has CDR1 GTSNPN and CDR2 SVGIG (reference sequence). The V and J ends lost 2 bases and 0 bases respectively, with 14 bases between them. CDR3-region Arm-PCR and iRepertoire HTBI primers produced the TCR beta libraries. Using its own MiXCR run on the multiplex PCR reads, TCRdb lists one record per CDR3 protein. In the table there are approximately 470,000 distinct CDR3 sequences, under 20% of which are singletons. The sample was also reused in another study, on T cells in Graves' hyperthyroidism and ophthalmopathy.

The source material was peripheral blood mononuclear cells (PBMCs), sampled at new diagnosis, from a patient treated with antithyroid drugs. The TCR sequence derives from a man between 40 and 49 years old with Graves disease. The V gene is TRBV30, the J gene TRBJ1-5; D remains unclear. CDR3 residues: CAWSRQTTNSNQPQHF. The CDR3 DNA reads as TGTGCCTGGAGTAGGCAGACAACCAATAGCAATCAGCCCCAGCATTTT.